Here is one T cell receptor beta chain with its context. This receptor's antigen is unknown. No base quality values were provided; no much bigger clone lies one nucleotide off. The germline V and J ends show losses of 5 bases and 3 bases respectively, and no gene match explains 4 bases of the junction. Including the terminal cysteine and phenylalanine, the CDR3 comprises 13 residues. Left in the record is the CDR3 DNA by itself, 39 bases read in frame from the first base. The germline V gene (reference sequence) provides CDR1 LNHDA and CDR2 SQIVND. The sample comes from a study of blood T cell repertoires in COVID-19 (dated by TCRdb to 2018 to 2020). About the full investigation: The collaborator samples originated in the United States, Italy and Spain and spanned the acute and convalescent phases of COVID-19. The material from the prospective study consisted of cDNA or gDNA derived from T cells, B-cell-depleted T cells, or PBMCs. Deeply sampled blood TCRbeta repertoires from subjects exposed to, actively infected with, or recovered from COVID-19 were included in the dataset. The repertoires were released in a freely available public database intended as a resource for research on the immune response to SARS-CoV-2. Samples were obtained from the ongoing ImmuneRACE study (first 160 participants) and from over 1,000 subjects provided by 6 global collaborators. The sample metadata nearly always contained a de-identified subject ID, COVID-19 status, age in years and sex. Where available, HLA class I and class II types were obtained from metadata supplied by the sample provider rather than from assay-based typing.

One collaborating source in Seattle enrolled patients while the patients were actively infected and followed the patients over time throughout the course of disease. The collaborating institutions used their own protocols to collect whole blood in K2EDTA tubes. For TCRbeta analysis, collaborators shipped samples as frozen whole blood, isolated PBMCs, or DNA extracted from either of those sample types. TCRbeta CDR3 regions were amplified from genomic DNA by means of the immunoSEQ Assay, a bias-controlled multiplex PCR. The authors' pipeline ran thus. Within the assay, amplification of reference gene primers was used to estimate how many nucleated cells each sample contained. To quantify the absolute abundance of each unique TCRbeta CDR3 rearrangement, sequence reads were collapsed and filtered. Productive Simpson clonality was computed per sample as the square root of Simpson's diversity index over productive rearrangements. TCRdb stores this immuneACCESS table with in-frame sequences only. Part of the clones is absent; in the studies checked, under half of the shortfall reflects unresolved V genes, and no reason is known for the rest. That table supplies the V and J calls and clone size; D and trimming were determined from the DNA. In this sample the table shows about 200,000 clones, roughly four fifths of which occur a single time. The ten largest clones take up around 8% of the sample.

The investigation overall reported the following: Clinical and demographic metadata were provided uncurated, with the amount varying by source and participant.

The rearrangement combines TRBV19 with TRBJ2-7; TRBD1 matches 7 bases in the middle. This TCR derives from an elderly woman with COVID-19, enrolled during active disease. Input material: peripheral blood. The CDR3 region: CASSRNRGYEQYF. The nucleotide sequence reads TGTGCCAGTAGTCGAAACAGGGGCTACGAGCAGTACTTC.